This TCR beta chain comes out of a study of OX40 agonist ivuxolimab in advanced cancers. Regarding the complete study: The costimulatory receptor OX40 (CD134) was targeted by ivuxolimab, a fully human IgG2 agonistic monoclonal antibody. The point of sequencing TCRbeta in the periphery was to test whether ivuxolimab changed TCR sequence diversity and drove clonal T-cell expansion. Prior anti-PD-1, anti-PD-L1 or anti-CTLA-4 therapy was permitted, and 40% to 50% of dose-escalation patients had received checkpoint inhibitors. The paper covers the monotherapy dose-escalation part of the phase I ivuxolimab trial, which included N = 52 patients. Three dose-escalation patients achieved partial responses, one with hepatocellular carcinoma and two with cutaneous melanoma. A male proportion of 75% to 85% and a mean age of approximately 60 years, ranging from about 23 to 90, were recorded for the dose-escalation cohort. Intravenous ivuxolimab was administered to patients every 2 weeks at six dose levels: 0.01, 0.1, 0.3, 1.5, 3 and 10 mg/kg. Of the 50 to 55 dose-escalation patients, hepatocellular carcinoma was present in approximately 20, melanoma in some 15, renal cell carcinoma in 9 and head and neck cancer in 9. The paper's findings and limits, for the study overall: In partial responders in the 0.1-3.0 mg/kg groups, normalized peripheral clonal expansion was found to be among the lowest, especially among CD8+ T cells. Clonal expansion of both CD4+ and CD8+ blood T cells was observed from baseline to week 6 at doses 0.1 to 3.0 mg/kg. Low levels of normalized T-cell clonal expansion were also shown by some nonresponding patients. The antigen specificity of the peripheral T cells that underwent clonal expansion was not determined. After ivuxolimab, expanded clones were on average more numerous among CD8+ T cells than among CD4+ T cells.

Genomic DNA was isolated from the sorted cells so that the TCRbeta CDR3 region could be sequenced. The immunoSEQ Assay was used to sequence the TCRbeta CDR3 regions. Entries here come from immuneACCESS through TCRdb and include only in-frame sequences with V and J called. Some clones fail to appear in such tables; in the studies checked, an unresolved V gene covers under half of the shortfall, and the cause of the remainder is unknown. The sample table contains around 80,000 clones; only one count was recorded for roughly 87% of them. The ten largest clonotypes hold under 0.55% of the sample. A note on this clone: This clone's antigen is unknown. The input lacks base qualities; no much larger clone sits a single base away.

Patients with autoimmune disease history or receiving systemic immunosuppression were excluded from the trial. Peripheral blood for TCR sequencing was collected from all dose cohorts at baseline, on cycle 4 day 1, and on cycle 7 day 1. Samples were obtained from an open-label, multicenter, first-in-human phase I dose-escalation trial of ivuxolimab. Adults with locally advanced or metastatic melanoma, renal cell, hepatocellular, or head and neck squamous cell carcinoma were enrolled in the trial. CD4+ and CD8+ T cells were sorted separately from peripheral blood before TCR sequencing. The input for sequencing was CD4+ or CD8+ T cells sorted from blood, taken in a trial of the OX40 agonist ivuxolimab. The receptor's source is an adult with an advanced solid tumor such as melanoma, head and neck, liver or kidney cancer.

The CDR3 loop reads CASSLEGREGTDTQYF. The DNA reads as follows: TGCGCCAGCAGCTTGGAAGGCAGGGAGGGAACAGATACGCAGTATTTT. The receptor chain draws on TRBV5-1 and TRBJ2-3, and 7 bases in between align with TRBD2. The cysteine opens and the phenylalanine closes a CDR3 of 16 amino acids. The DNA shown is the 48-base CDR3, in frame from base 1. Based on the germline V gene, the CDR1 and CDR2 sequences are SGHRS and YFSETQ. Relative to germline, V is missing 0 bases and J is missing 3 bases, with 7 bases of the junction outside any gene match.